This T cell receptor beta chain is drawn from a study of blood T cell repertoires in COVID-19. As for the study in general: In each case, the material was cDNA or gDNA derived from T cells, B-cell-depleted T cells, or PBMCs.

In the original workflow: Amplification of reference gene primers was used by the study to estimate nucleated cell counts. Clones were read by immunoSEQ multiplex PCR, and TCRdb kept only the in-frame ones, dropping some. The D gene and trimming were derived from the DNA, and the V and J assignments and clone size from that table. The repertoire holds about 180,000 clones, with approximately 89% as singletons. The V gene's germline CDR1 is SEHNR and CDR2 FQNEAQ (reference sequence). CDR3 size: 17 residues. V gave up 3 bases and J gave up 7 bases, with 19 bases separating them. The J gene is TRBJ1-6, the V gene TRBV7-9, with a weak D call TRBD1 (6 bases). The specimen was PBMCs or T cells enriched from blood (not recorded which). The sequence was collected from a woman between 35 and 50 years old with acute COVID-19. The CDR3 sequence is CASSLGTLSPPNSPLHF. CDR3 nucleotide sequence: TGTGCCAGCAGCTTGGGGACATTAAGTCCCCCCAATTCACCCCTCCACTTT.